The 5 T cell receptor beta chains below all came from one sample that was sequenced in a study of T cells in Graves' hyperthyroidism and ophthalmopathy. RNA transcripts yielded amplified TCR beta CDR3 regions. HTBI primers drove first-round RT-PCR of the TCR CDR3. TCRdb fed the multiplex PCR reads into MiXCR, producing one record per CDR3 protein. The table records about 410,000 distinct CDR3 sequences, roughly 15% of them present only once. Material: blood. The receptors were gathered from a woman between 25 and 40 years old with Graves' ophthalmopathy.

This clonotype was seen ten or more times. V is TRBV3-1 and J is TRBJ2-7, with D possibly TRBD2 on 6 matching bases. Germline V gene data show CDR1 as LGHDT and CDR2 as YNNKEL (reference sequence). The CDR3 consists of 14 residues. V dropped 4 bases and J dropped 4 bases, with 14 bases sitting between them. The CDR3 here is CASSPGFGGYEQYF. CDR3 nucleotides: TGTGCCAGCAGCCCAGGGTTCGGGGGTTACGAGCAGTACTTC.

The genes are TRBV20-1 and TRBJ2-6; a weak D match, TRBD2 (7 bases). The CDR3 totals 17 residues. V was trimmed by 1 base and J by 0 bases, leaving 13 bases between them. The germline CDR1 and CDR2 sequences are DFQATT and SNEGSKA (reference sequence). The CDR3 sequence is CSARVQGGNSGANVLTF. The CDR3 DNA sequence: TGCAGTGCTAGAGTACAGGGAGGGAACTCTGGGGCCAACGTCCTGACTTTC.

The chain uses TRBV5-1 and TRBJ2-1; perhaps D is TRBD1 or TRBD2 (5 bases each). CDR1 and CDR2 from the germline V gene are SGHRS and YFSETQ. Trimming removed 4 bases from V and 8 bases from J, with 19 bases in between. The CDR3 runs 15 residues. The CDR3 DNA follows: TGCGCCAGCAGCACGACCCGGGGCGCAGTTTATGAGCAGTTCTTC. Translated: CASSTTRGAVYEQFF. The variable domain in full, completed from reference TRBV5-1 and TRBJ2-1, reads KAGVTQTPRYLIKTRGQQVTLSCSPISGHRSVSWYQQTPGQGLQFLFEYFSETQRNKGNFPGRFSGRQFSNSRSEMNVSTLELGDSALYLCASSTTRGAVYEQFFGPGTRLTVL.

Points on this clonotype: The germline gene is not matched at one end of the junction; a read error may be the cause. The chain has TRBV28 and TRBJ1-5; D is ambiguous. This CDR3 region has 14 residues. In germline, CDR1 is MDHEN, CDR2 SYDVKM. The CDR3 here is CASSFSGANQPRHF. DNA of the CDR3: TGTGCCAGCAGTTTCTCGGGCGCAAATCAGCCCCGGCATTTT.

This clonotype was seen repeatedly, ten times or more. CDR3: CASSNYWGLNTEAFF. DNA for the CDR3: TGTGCCAGCAGTAATTACTGGGGACTGAACACTGAAGCTTTCTTT. The chain carries TRBV6-1 and TRBJ1-1; a possible D gene is TRBD1 (5 bases). The CDR3 totals 15 residues. CDR1 is MNHNS and CDR2 is SASEGT in the germline V gene. V was clipped by 5 bases and J by 0 bases, with 13 bases between them.